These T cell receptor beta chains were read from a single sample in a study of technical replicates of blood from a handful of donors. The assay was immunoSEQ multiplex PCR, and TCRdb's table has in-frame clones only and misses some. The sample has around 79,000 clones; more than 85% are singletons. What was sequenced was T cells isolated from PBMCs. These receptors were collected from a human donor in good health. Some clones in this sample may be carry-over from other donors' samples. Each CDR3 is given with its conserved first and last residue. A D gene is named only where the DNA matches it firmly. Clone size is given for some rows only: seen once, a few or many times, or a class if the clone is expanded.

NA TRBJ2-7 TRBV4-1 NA CASSRDTSSYEQYF TGCGCCAGCAGTCGGGACACGAGCTCCTACGAGCAGTACTTC
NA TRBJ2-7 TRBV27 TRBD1 CASSFVGTGLYEQYF TGTGCCAGCAGTTTTGTAGGGACAGGGCTCTACGAGCAGTACTTC
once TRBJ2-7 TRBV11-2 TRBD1 CASSPLTGARYEQYF TGTGCCAGCAGTCCATTGACAGGGGCCCGCTACGAGCAGTACTTC
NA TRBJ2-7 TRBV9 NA CASSASRLTTYEQYF TGTGCCAGCAGTGCTTCACGACTCACTACCTACGAGCAGTACTTC
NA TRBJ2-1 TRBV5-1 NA CASSTKYSSYNEQFF TGCGCCAGCAGCACAAAGTACAGCTCCTACAATGAGCAGTTCTTC
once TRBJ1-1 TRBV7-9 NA CASSLRRDTEAFF TGTGCCAGCAGCCTACGACGGGACACTGAAGCTTTCTTT
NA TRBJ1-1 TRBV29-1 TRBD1 CSVMGQENTEAFF TGCAGCGTTATGGGACAGGAGAACACTGAAGCTTTCTTT
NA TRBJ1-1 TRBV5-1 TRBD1 CASSLDTGGTEAFF TGCGCCAGCAGCCTAGATACAGGGGGCACTGAAGCTTTCTTT
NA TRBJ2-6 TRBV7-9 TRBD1 CASSSNRGPGANVLTF TGTGCCAGCAGCTCGAACAGGGGGCCTGGGGCCAACGTCCTGACTTTC
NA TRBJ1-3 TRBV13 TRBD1 CASKLALHRGSEERSGNTIYF TGTGCCAGCAAATTAGCCCTACACAGGGGTTCCGAGGAGAGATCTGGAAACACCATATATTTT
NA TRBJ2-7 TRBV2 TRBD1 CASSAPQLGRGTEQYF TGTGCCAGCAGTGCGCCCCAGCTCGGCAGGGGGACCGAGCAGTACTTC
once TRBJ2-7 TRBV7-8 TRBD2 CASSPGLAGFEQYF TGTGCCAGCAGCCCGGGACTAGCGGGGTTCGAGCAGTACTTC
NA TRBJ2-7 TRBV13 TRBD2 CASSSSGVGGRYEQYF TGTGCCAGCAGCTCTAGCGGGGTGGGCGGGAGGTACGAGCAGTACTTC
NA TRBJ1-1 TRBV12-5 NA CASGEGDTEAFF TGTGCTAGTGGCGAAGGGGACACTGAAGCTTTCTTT
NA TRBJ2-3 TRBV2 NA CASRSGTQYF TGTGCCAGCAGGTCGGGAACGCAGTATTTT
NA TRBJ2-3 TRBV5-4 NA CASSLAGQGPSTDTQYF TGTGCCAGCAGCTTGGCTGGGCAGGGGCCTAGCACAGATACGCAGTATTTT
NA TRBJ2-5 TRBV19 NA CASSPGGSLETQYF TGTGCCAGTAGCCCCGGAGGGAGTCTCGAGACCCAGTACTTC
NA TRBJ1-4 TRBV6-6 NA CASSYSLTVNEKLFF TGTGCCAGCAGTTACTCACTCACAGTTAATGAAAAACTGTTTTTT